These T cell receptor beta chains were read from a single sample in a study of blood T cell repertoires in COVID-19. Here immunoSEQ multiplex PCR was the method, and the copy in TCRdb shows in-frame clones only, minus some. The table lists 160,000 or so clones, around 82% of them singletons. Sequenced: PBMCs or T cells enriched from blood (not recorded which). These TCRs come from a middle-aged man who had recovered from COVID-19. CDR3s include the opening cysteine and the closing phenylalanine or tryptophan. D genes are given only for firm matches. Clone size appears in some rows only: once, few, many, or a class for an expanded clone.

TRBV18,NA,TRBJ2-3,NA,CASSSIGATGDTQYF,TGTGCCAGCTCGTCCATAGGGGCCACAGGAGATACGCAGTATTTT
TRBV27,TRBD1,TRBJ2-1,NA,CASSPRTRSTGLPSNEQFF,TGTGCCAGCAGTCCCCGGACCCGATCGACAGGGTTGCCTAGCAATGAGCAGTTCTTC
TRBV23-1,TRBD1,TRBJ2-5,NA,CASSHSDRGETQYF,TGCGCCAGCAGTCACTCGGACAGGGGCGAGACCCAGTACTTC
TRBV5-1,TRBD1,TRBJ1-1,NA,CASRGQGQNTEAFF,TGCGCCAGCAGGGGACAGGGCCAGAACACTGAAGCTTTCTTT
TRBV14,NA,TRBJ2-7,few,CASSQGVHAVQYF,TGTGCCAGCAGCCAAGGCGTGCACGCCGTGCAGTACTTC
TRBV3-1/TRBV3-2,TRBD1,TRBJ1-3,NA,CASSPTPGQGAVRLAGNTIYF,TGTGCCAGCAGCCCCACCCCGGGGCAGGGGGCTGTTAGGTTGGCTGGAAACACCATATATTTT
TRBV19,NA,TRBJ1-1,once,CASSVRLNTEAFF,TGTGCCAGTAGTGTCCGGTTGAACACTGAAGCTTTCTTT
TRBV10-1,NA,TRBJ2-5,NA,CASSGGGAGETQYF,TGCGCCAGCAGTGGAGGGGGGGCAGGAGAGACCCAGTACTTC
TRBV19,TRBD1,TRBJ1-1,NA,CASRGQGLNTEAFF,TGTGCCAGTAGGGGACAGGGTTTAAACACTGAAGCTTTCTTT
TRBV5-1,NA,TRBJ2-5,NA,CASSLEETQYF,TGCGCCAGCAGCTTAGAGGAGACCCAGTACTTC
TRBV9,TRBD1,TRBJ1-1,NA,CASSVVTGVGTEAFF,TGTGCCAGCAGCGTAGTTACAGGGGTAGGCACTGAAGCTTTCTTT
TRBV7-3,NA,TRBJ1-2,once,CASSRGAQGGGYTF,TGTGCCAGCAGCCGCGGCGCCCAGGGCGGTGGCTACACCTTC
TRBV2,TRBD1,TRBJ1-4,NA,CASRPGQGPNEKLFF,TGTGCCAGCAGACCGGGACAGGGCCCTAATGAAAAACTGTTTTTT
TRBV27,NA,TRBJ1-6,NA,CASSSQLTPYNSPLHF,TGTGCCAGCAGTTCGCAGTTGACTCCCTATAATTCACCCCTCCACTTT
TRBV7-8,TRBD1,TRBJ1-2,NA,CASSLAPGQGAHGYTF,TGTGCCAGCAGCTTAGCCCCCGGACAGGGGGCGCATGGCTACACCTTC
TRBV6-5,NA,TRBJ1-1,NA,CATARGGNTEAFF,TGTGCCACAGCCCGGGGGGGCAACACTGAAGCTTTCTTT
TRBV9,TRBD1,TRBJ1-4,NA,CASSPAGGLSEKLFF,TGTGCCAGCAGCCCCGCAGGGGGACTTAGTGAAAAACTGTTTTTT
TRBV19,NA,TRBJ2-2,NA,CASSGQINTGELFF,TGTGCCAGTAGTGGGCAGATCAACACCGGGGAGCTGTTTTTT
TRBV4-1,TRBD2,TRBJ2-2,NA,CASSQFAGGRTGELFF,TGCGCCAGCAGCCAATTTGCGGGGGGGCGAACCGGGGAGCTGTTTTTT
TRBV2,TRBD2,TRBJ2-1,NA,CASSARGGQDEQFF,TGTGCCAGCAGCGCGCGGGGGGGCCAGGATGAGCAGTTCTTC
TRBV18,NA,TRBJ1-1,NA,CASSPSGATEAFF,TGTGCCAGCTCACCGTCAGGGGCGACTGAAGCTTTCTTT
TRBV5-1,NA,TRBJ1-1,NA,CASSSSTGCAFF,TGCGCCAGCAGCTCTTCGACAGGTTGTGCTTTCTTT
TRBV11-3,TRBD1,TRBJ1-2,once,CASSRTGEGGYTF,TGTGCCAGCAGCAGGACAGGGGAGGGTGGCTACACCTTC
TRBV23-1,TRBD1,TRBJ1-3,NA,CASSLRGTGNTIYF,TGCGCCAGCAGTCTCAGGGGGACAGGAAACACCATATATTTT
TRBV3-1/TRBV3-2,TRBD1,TRBJ1-4,NA,CASSIPGQGAANEKLFF,TGTGCCAGCAGCATACCGGGACAGGGCGCGGCTAATGAAAAACTGTTTTTT
TRBV7-9,NA,TRBJ1-1,NA,CASSPLAGHTEAFF,TGTGCCAGCAGCCCCCTGGCGGGACACACTGAAGCTTTCTTT
TRBV3-1/TRBV3-2,NA,TRBJ1-2,NA,CASSLTVNYGYTF,TGTGCCAGCAGCCTTACAGTTAACTATGGCTACACCTTC
TRBV7-9,NA,TRBJ2-3,NA,CASHPRGGSDTQYF,TGTGCCAGCCACCCGAGGGGGGGATCAGATACGCAGTATTTT
TRBV30,NA,TRBJ1-1,NA,CAWSRNTEAFF,TGTGCCTGGAGCCGGAACACTGAAGCTTTCTTT
TRBV21-1,NA,TRBJ1-1,NA,CATQGSQGEGDTEAFF,TGTGCCACCCAGGGGTCTCAGGGAGAGGGGGACACTGAAGCTTTCTTT
TRBV3-1/TRBV3-2,NA,TRBJ1-2,few,CASSSTPPRLDGYTF,TGTGCCAGCAGTTCTACACCCCCGAGACTTGATGGCTACACCTTC
TRBV7-2,NA,TRBJ2-1,NA,CASAGRGRREQFF,TGTGCCAGCGCCGGGCGAGGGCGTCGTGAGCAGTTCTTC
TRBV4-1,NA,TRBJ1-3,NA,CASSQVGGGNTIYF,TGCGCCAGCAGCCAAGTAGGGGGTGGAAACACCATATATTTT
TRBV2,NA,TRBJ2-5,NA,CASSPRLEETQYF,TGTGCCAGCAGTCCAAGACTAGAAGAGACCCAGTACTTC
TRBV11-3,NA,TRBJ2-6,NA,CASSLNTENSGANVLTF,TGTGCCAGCAGCTTAAACACAGAGAACTCTGGGGCCAACGTCCTGACTTTC
TRBV6-4,NA,TRBJ2-1,NA,CASSATRSNEQFF,TGTGCCAGCAGTGCGACTAGATCCAATGAGCAGTTCTTC
TRBV5-1,TRBD1,TRBJ1-5,NA,CASSLQGSSNQPQHF,TGCGCCAGCAGCTTACAGGGGTCTAGCAATCAGCCCCAGCATTTT
TRBV6-5,NA,TRBJ1-4,NA,CASSTGTDGGEKLFF,TGTGCCAGCAGTACAGGGACCGACGGAGGAGAAAAACTGTTTTTT
TRBV10-1,NA,TRBJ2-1,once,CASSEGTAGNEQFF,TGCGCCAGCAGTGAGGGGACGGCGGGGAATGAGCAGTTCTTC
TRBV6-5,NA,TRBJ1-1,NA,CASSYSPEMNTEAFF,TGTGCCAGCAGTTACTCTCCGGAGATGAACACTGAAGCTTTCTTT
TRBV29-1,TRBD1,TRBJ1-2,once,CSEGEVRDREHGYTF,TGCAGCGAAGGAGAAGTGAGGGACAGGGAGCATGGCTACACCTTC
TRBV6-5,NA,TRBJ1-1,NA,CASTTGLTEAFF,TGTGCCAGCACGACGGGGTTAACTGAAGCTTTCTTT
TRBV27,NA,TRBJ1-3,NA,CASSHGTGGNTIYF,TGTGCCAGCAGCCACGGGACTGGTGGAAACACCATATATTTT
TRBV11-3,NA,TRBJ2-3,NA,CASSSRGGTDTQYF,TGTGCCAGCAGCTCCAGAGGAGGCACAGATACGCAGTATTTT
TRBV19,NA,TRBJ1-2,NA,CASMKTETYNYGYTF,TGTGCCAGTATGAAGACAGAAACTTATAACTATGGCTACACCTTC
TRBV2,NA,TRBJ1-2,NA,CASSGQAYGYTF,TGTGCCAGCAGTGGACAGGCCTATGGCTACACCTTC
TRBV6-1,NA,TRBJ1-2,NA,CASSEGRGGYTF,TGTGCCAGCAGTGAAGGTCGGGGTGGCTACACCTTC
TRBV11-2,TRBD2,TRBJ2-3,NA,CASSPNLLAGATDTQYF,TGTGCCAGCAGCCCCAACCTCCTAGCGGGGGCGACAGATACGCAGTATTTT
TRBV11-2,NA,TRBJ1-1,NA,CASSRNAGGDGTEAFF,TGTGCCAGCAGCCGCAACGCGGGAGGGGACGGCACTGAAGCTTTCTTT
TRBV15,NA,TRBJ1-4,few,CATSQGFEAEKLFF,TGTGCCACCAGCCAGGGATTCGAGGCTGAAAAACTGTTTTTT
TRBV5-1,TRBD1,TRBJ1-3,NA,CASSPDRGSGNTIYF,TGCGCCAGCAGCCCAGACAGGGGCTCTGGAAACACCATATATTTT
TRBV18,NA,TRBJ2-3,NA,CASSPSQGRTDTQYF,TGTGCCAGCTCACCATCCCAGGGGCGGACAGATACGCAGTATTTT
TRBV13,NA,TRBJ2-5,few,CATLMLGGYGTQYF,TGTGCCACCTTAATGCTCGGGGGTTATGGGACCCAGTACTTC
TRBV30,NA,TRBJ1-4,NA,CAWSVQGKEKLFF,TGTGCCTGGAGTGTACAGGGAAAGGAAAAACTGTTTTTT
TRBV5-6,NA,TRBJ1-5,NA,CASSWGLSSNQPQHF,TGTGCCAGCAGCTGGGGACTTAGCAGCAATCAGCCCCAGCATTTT